The 15 T cell receptor beta chains below all came from one sample that was sequenced in a study of T-cell reconstitution after alpha-beta-depleted transplantation in children. Construction of the TCRbeta library involved unique molecular identifiers. MiXCR, run by TCRdb on the PCR reads, gives a single entry per CDR3 protein. Of about 980,000 distinct CDR3 sequences in the sample, about 31% were seen once. Specimen: PBMCs, mostly from graft donor cells, collected 360 days after TCRalphabeta/CD19-depleted stem cell transplant. Source of these receptors: a boy less than two years old who had a stem cell transplant for SCID, so the T cells may come from the graft donor.

This clonotype was counted between two and nine times. The V call is TRBV6-5, the J call TRBJ1-3; TRBD1 is a possible D gene (5 bases). This CDR3 contains 16 residues. V was pared by 1 base and J by 0 bases, with 10 bases between. The V gene's germline CDR1 is MNHEY and CDR2 SVGAGI. CDR3: CASSYLGAFSGNTIYF. The CDR3 DNA follows: TGTGCCAGCAGTTACTTAGGGGCCTTCTCTGGAAACACCATATATTTT.

The chain combines TRBV12-3 or TRBV12-4 with TRBJ2-3; the D is unclear. Trimming shortened V by 3 bases and J by 3 bases, and 13 bases separated the two germline ends. This CDR3 contains 15 residues. CDR3: CASSFLTLMTDTQYF. Here the CDR3 DNA reads TGTGCCAGCAGTTTCTTGACATTAATGACAGATACGCAGTATTTT.

The sample holds a few counts of this clonotype. V is TRBV5-1 and J is TRBJ2-2; D not resolved. Germline V gene data show CDR1 as SGHRS and CDR2 as YFSETQ. V dropped 0 bases and J dropped 3 bases, with 6 bases sitting between them. The CDR3 has 14 amino acids. The CDR3 is CASSLGDYTGELFF. The CDR3 nucleotides are TGCGCCAGCAGCTTGGGTGATTACACCGGGGAGCTGTTTTTT.

This chain joins TRBV18 and TRBJ2-1, with TRBD1 matching 7 bases. The ends lost 2 bases at V and 0 bases at J; junction bases unmatched: 13. There are 19 residues in the CDR3. CDR1 and CDR2 from the germline V gene are KGHSH and LQKENI. The CDR3 region is CASSPALPKQGTSYNEQFF. CDR3 coding DNA: TGTGCCAGCTCACCAGCCCTCCCCAAACAGGGGACCTCCTACAATGAGCAGTTCTTC.

Ten or more counts support this clonotype. V usage is TRBV6-5 and J usage is TRBJ1-5, with D hard to call. This CDR3 is built from 15 residues. V was cut by 4 bases and J by 2 bases, with 12 bases left in between. Germline assignment: CDR1 MNHEY and CDR2 SVGAGI. In DNA, the CDR3 is TGTGCCAGCAGTTCCTCCGGTTGGGGCAATCAGCCCCAGCATTTT. Translated, it gives CASSSSGWGNQPQHF.

The chain carries TRBV5-1 and TRBJ1-1; D gene unclear. The CDR3 consists of 14 residues. Germline V CDR1 and CDR2: SGHRS, YFSETQ. V was trimmed by 4 bases and J by 2 bases, leaving 12 bases between them. The CDR3 DNA sequence: TGCGCCAGCAGCCGGACGCAGGCTAACACTGAAGCTTTCTTT. Protein sequence: CASSRTQANTEAFF.

CDR3 bases: TGCGCCAGCAGCTTGGATTTGGGCCCCTGGCTCACCGGGGAGCTGTTTTTT. Its translation is CASSLDLGPWLTGELFF. The chain carries TRBV5-1 and TRBJ2-2; D is ambiguous. CDR1 is SGHRS, CDR2 YFSETQ, per germline. The CDR3 runs 17 residues. The germline V and J ends were trimmed by 0 bases and 4 bases, with 16 bases remaining between them.

V gene TRBV28 combines with J gene TRBJ2-7; 8 bases are a match to TRBD2. CDR1 is MDHEN and CDR2 is SYDVKM in the germline V gene. After removal of 4 bases from V and 3 bases from J, the junction contained 11 bases not matched to a gene. The CDR3 runs 16 residues. CDR3 DNA: TGTGCCAGCAGTTCGGGGGGGCTCCTTTCGCACTACGAGCAGTACTTC. It is translated as CASSSGGLLSHYEQYF.

This clonotype was counted only a few times. The chain employs TRBV4-1 and TRBJ2-7, with TRBD1 as a possible D gene (5 bases). The CDR3 loop spans 14 amino acids. Germline V gene sequence: CDR1 MGHRA, CDR2 YSYEKL. V gave up 3 bases and J gave up 7 bases, with 16 bases separating them. The CDR3 bases are TGCGCCAGCAGCCAGGCCAGCAGGGCTGGAGAGCAGTACTTC. This codes for CASSQASRAGEQYF.

V and J are TRBV6-5 and TRBJ1-5, with a possible D match to TRBD1 (5 bases). The CDR3 covers 16 residues. V was pared by 3 bases and J by 0 bases, with 12 bases between. CDR1 is MNHEY, CDR2 SVGAGI, per germline. In DNA, the CDR3 is TGTGCCAGCAGTTATGGGGCAGATTATAGCAATCAGCCCCAGCATTTT. Its translation: CASSYGADYSNQPQHF.

This clonotype was seen ten or more times. V and J are TRBV12-3 or TRBV12-4 and TRBJ2-3; D unclear. V was shortened by 6 bases and J by 3 bases, with 10 bases between the two germline ends. This CDR3 comprises 13 residues. The CDR3: CASSPPWTDTQYF. CDR3 DNA sequence: TGTGCCAGCAGCCCCCCCTGGACAGATACGCAGTATTTT.

This clonotype was detected only a few times. The chain is built from TRBV12-3 or TRBV12-4 and TRBJ1-1; D gene uncertain. Trimming took off 6 bases at V and 1 base at J, with 12 bases between the two ends. The CDR3 loop spans 14 amino acids. CDR3 sequence reads: CASSHLVRNTEAFF. CDR3 DNA: TGTGCCAGCAGCCACCTCGTCAGGAACACTGAAGCTTTCTTT.

This chain links TRBV10-3 with TRBJ2-3; D remains unclear. CDR3 size: 15 residues. V was shortened by 2 bases and J by 8 bases, with 17 bases between the two germline ends. Germline-derived CDR1 and CDR2 are ENHRY and SYGVKD. The CDR3 loop reads CAISELGSVMGTQYF. In nucleotides, the CDR3 is TGTGCCATCAGTGAGCTGGGGTCAGTTATGGGTACGCAGTATTTT.

This chain links TRBV25-1 with TRBJ2-5; D gene ambiguous. Germline-derived CDR1 and CDR2 are MGHDK and SYGVNS. This CDR3 comprises 13 residues. The germline V and J ends were trimmed by 5 bases and 5 bases, with 12 bases remaining between them. The CDR3 is CASSIPGSETQYF. In DNA, the CDR3 is TGTGCCAGCAGTATCCCGGGTTCGGAGACCCAGTACTTC. Looking up the rest from reference TRBV25-1 and TRBJ2-5 gives the full variable domain: EADIYQTPRYLVIGTGKKITLECSQTMGHDKMYWYQQDPGMELHLIHYSYGVNSTEKGDLSSESTVSRIRTEHFPLTLESARPSHTSQYLCASSIPGSETQYFGPGTRLLVL.

The chain joins TRBV6-5 to TRBJ2-7; D is unclear. This CDR3 is built from 15 residues. Germline V lookup: CDR1 MNHEY, CDR2 SVGAGI. Trimming left V 2 bases short and J 0 bases short, with 11 bases between. Here the CDR3 DNA reads TGTGCCAGCAGTTACGGCGCGGAAAGCTCCTACGAGCAGTACTTC. The encoded protein is CASSYGAESSYEQYF.